Below are 4 T cell receptor beta chains sequenced from a single sample in a study of technical replicates of blood from several donors. Profiling relied on immunoSEQ multiplex PCR, and the TCRdb table lists in-frame clones only, not all of them. The sample lists about 100,000 clones; 96% were seen once. Material for sequencing was T cells isolated from PBMCs. These receptors were obtained from a human donor in good health.

The chain links TRBV11-2 to TRBJ2-3; 13 bases fit TRBD2. Looked up from germline, CDR1 is SGHAT and CDR2 is FQNNGV. V shed 1 base and J 1 base; nucleotides not matched to a gene: 8. The CDR3 runs 19 residues. Here the CDR3 DNA reads TGTGCCAGCAGCTTAGGGATACTAGCGGGGGGGTTCGGCACAGATACGCAGTATTTT. Translated, it gives CASSLGILAGGFGTDTQYF. Combining the CDR3 with reference TRBV11-2 and TRBJ2-3 gives the whole variable domain EAGVAQSPRYKIIEKRQSVAFWCNPISGHATLYWYQQILGQGPKLLIQFQNNGVVDDSQLPKDRFSAERLKGVDSTLKIQPAKLEDSAVYLCASSLGILAGGFGTDTQYFGPGTRLTVL.

The chain joins TRBV19 to TRBJ1-2; D is uncertain. The CDR3 covers 13 residues. V shed 3 bases and J shed 3 bases, with 8 bases lying between them. CDR1 LNHDA and CDR2 SQIVND come from the germline V gene (reference sequence). The CDR3: CASSIAGDYGYTF. The CDR3 DNA reads as TGTGCCAGTAGTATTGCGGGAGACTATGGCTACACCTTC.

J is TRBJ2-1 and V is TRBV7-2, with 10 bases matching TRBD2. Germline values: CDR1 SGHTA, CDR2 FQGNSA. The trim removed 5 bases at V and 9 bases at J, leaving 7 bases unmatched. This CDR3 has 14 residues. The chain's CDR3 is CASSPQRGGVEQFF. CDR3 sequence (DNA): TGTGCCAGCAGCCCCCAGCGGGGGGGCGTTGAGCAGTTCTTC.

The rearrangement uses TRBV5-1 and TRBJ2-7, with 9 bases fitting TRBD1. The germline V gene encodes CDR1 SGHRS and CDR2 YFSETQ. The CDR3 extends over 16 amino acids. J gave up 2 bases and V 4 bases, and 10 bases lay outside the gene matches. CDR3 sequence reads: CASSQRTDRGAYEQYF. The CDR3 bases are TGCGCCAGCAGCCAACGGACGGACAGGGGTGCCTACGAGCAGTACTTC.